These 21 T cell receptor beta chains were all obtained from the same sample, sequenced in a study of human T cells and chemical hapten exposure. TCRdb passed the RACE reads through MiXCR, listing each CDR3 protein once. The sample lists about 340,000 distinct CDR3 sequences, under 8% occurring once. Time point noted: patch test 1, 2 weeks after DPC sensitization. The treatment was: therapeutic diphenylcyclopropenone sensitization with weekly scalp DPC. The sample here was whole blood, taken in connection with sensitization to the hapten diphenylcyclopropenone (DPC). These receptors came from a woman between 18 and 29 years old with alopecia areata. Some clones in this sample may be carry-over from other donors' samples.

This clonotype was detected many times. V and J are TRBV6-6 and TRBJ1-2; 9 bases are shared with TRBD1. V shed 6 bases and J 2 bases; nucleotides not matched to a gene: 7. CDR1 MNHNY and CDR2 SVGAGI come from the germline V gene (reference sequence). The CDR3 consists of 15 residues. The CDR3 protein is CASRPGQGSNYGYTF. The CDR3 bases are TGTGCCAGCAGACCTGGACAGGGGTCGAACTATGGCTACACCTTC.

This clonotype was counted ten times or more. The gene calls are TRBV27 and TRBJ1-1; D call uncertain. The CDR3 runs 13 residues. V was clipped by 4 bases and J by 1 base, with 7 bases between them. The germline V gene has CDR1 MNHEY and CDR2 SMNVEV (reference sequence). The CDR3 loop is CASSYNSNTEAFF. The DNA for the CDR3 is TGTGCCAGCAGTTATAATTCGAACACTGAAGCTTTCTTT.

The rearrangement links TRBV5-1 to TRBJ2-5, with TRBD1 identical over 10 bases. J gave up 2 bases and V 4 bases, and 5 bases lay outside the gene matches. In germline, CDR1 is SGHRS, CDR2 YFSETQ. This CDR3 contains 15 residues. CDR3 sequence: CASSTGQGKQETQYF. CDR3 DNA sequence: TGCGCCAGCAGCACGGGACAGGGGAAACAAGAGACCCAGTACTTC.

This chain connects TRBV20-1 to TRBJ1-5; D gene unclear. V lost 5 bases and J 7 bases, leaving 9 bases between the germline ends. CDR1 and CDR2 from the germline V gene are DFQATT and SNEGSKA (reference sequence). This CDR3 contains 11 residues. The CDR3, as DNA: TGCAGTGCTGTCAGCCTCCAGCCCCAGCATTTT. Its translation is CSAVSLQPQHF.

The V gene is TRBV28, the J gene TRBJ2-7; 7 positions match TRBD1. V lost 4 bases to trimming and J lost 6 bases; unmatched junction nucleotides: 6. Germline V CDR1 and CDR2: MDHEN, SYDVKM. The CDR3 has 13 residues. CDR3: CASSSHRGAEQYF. The CDR3 coding sequence is TGTGCCAGCAGTTCGCACAGGGGAGCCGAGCAGTACTTC.

This clonotype was recorded a few times. The chain uses TRBV3-1 and TRBJ2-7; weak D call: TRBD2 (5 bases). V dropped 4 bases and J dropped 7 bases, with 14 bases sitting between them. The CDR3 is 13 amino acids. Germline CDR1 LGHDT, CDR2 YNNKEL (reference sequence). The CDR3, as DNA: TGTGCCAGCAGCCTTCAAGTTGGCGGGGAGCAGTACTTC. Amino acid sequence: CASSLQVGGEQYF.

This clonotype was counted a few times. This chain joins TRBV3-1 and TRBJ2-7, with 8 bases lining up with TRBD1. V dropped 5 bases and J dropped 0; count of bases not matched to a gene: 9. The CDR3 consists of 16 residues. Germline loops: CDR1 LGHDT, CDR2 YNNKEL (reference sequence). The CDR3 reads CASSSRGTGVSYEQYF. The CDR3 coding sequence is TGTGCCAGCAGCTCACGAGGGACAGGCGTCTCCTACGAGCAGTACTTC.

The chain uses TRBV6-1 and TRBJ2-4; TRBD2 matches at 7 bases. V trimming: 5 bases; J trimming: 2 bases; junction bases outside the gene matches: 9. The CDR3 loop spans 16 amino acids. Per germline, CDR1 MNHNS and CDR2 SASEGT. The CDR3 region has the DNA TGTGCCAGCAGTCCCCGAGCGGGGCTGACCAAAAACATTCAGTACTTC. This codes for CASSPRAGLTKNIQYF.

The chain carries TRBV20-1 and TRBJ2-1; 7 bases match TRBD2. Germline CDR1 DFQATT, CDR2 SNEGSKA (reference sequence). The CDR3 covers 17 residues. V dropped 3 bases and J dropped 5; count of bases not matched to a gene: 16. Written as DNA, the CDR3 is TGCAGTGCTAGCCCCCTGGGAGGACGGGGGGTTCACAATGAGCAGTTCTTC. Translating it yields CSASPLGGRGVHNEQFF.

At least ten counts were recorded for this clonotype. The chain couples TRBV29-1 to TRBJ2-3; D not certain. The CDR3 spans 14 residues. V dropped 4 bases and J dropped 2 bases, with 13 bases sitting between them. Germline assignment: CDR1 SQVTM and CDR2 ANQGSEA. CDR3: CSVVFYKVTDTQYF. For the CDR3, the DNA is TGCAGCGTTGTGTTTTATAAAGTCACAGATACGCAGTATTTT.

This clonotype has more than one count but fewer than ten. The chain recombines TRBV7-9 with TRBJ2-7; D unresolved. The V gene lost 7 bases and the J gene lost 2 bases, with 9 bases spanning the gap. Germline CDR1 SEHNR, CDR2 FQNEAQ (reference sequence). The CDR3 sequence is 12 residues long. This CDR3 is CASTDATYEQYF. The CDR3, as DNA: TGTGCCAGCACAGACGCTACCTACGAGCAGTACTTC. The full variable domain, completed using reference TRBV7-9 and TRBJ2-7, is DTGVSQNPRHKITKRGQNVTFRCDPISEHNRLYWYRQTLGQGPEFLTYFQNEAQLEKSRLLSDRFSAERPKGSFSTLEIQRTEQGDSAMYLCASTDATYEQYFGPGTRLTVT.

Ten or more counts support this clonotype. The CDR3 DNA reads TGTGCCAGCAGTGAACAGGGCTCCGATACGCAGTATTTT. Translation gives CASSEQGSDTQYF. The genes are TRBV2 and TRBJ2-3, with D perhaps TRBD1 (5 bases). CDR3 size: 13 residues. Trimming left V 2 bases short and J 6 bases short, with 9 bases between. Germline CDR1 is SNHLY and CDR2 is FYNNEI.

The chain links TRBV2 to TRBJ1-1; maybe TRBD1 (5 bases). Germline lookup yields CDR1 SNHLY and CDR2 FYNNEI. Trimming took 7 bases from V and 1 from J, leaving 10 bases between them. This CDR3 comprises 13 residues. The CDR3 here is CASIRDSNTEAFF. CDR3 DNA sequence: TGTGCCAGCATTAGGGACTCGAACACTGAAGCTTTCTTT.

This clonotype came up a few times. J is TRBJ2-7 and V is TRBV7-2, with 10 nucleotides matching TRBD1. Germline V gene sequence: CDR1 SGHTA, CDR2 FQGNSA. The CDR3 has 15 amino acids. J gave up 5 bases and V 5 bases, and 9 bases lay outside the gene matches. The CDR3 loop reads CASSPRQGALDEQYF. The CDR3, as DNA: TGTGCCAGCAGCCCACGACAGGGGGCCCTGGACGAGCAGTACTTC.

J is TRBJ2-7 and V is TRBV6-2 or TRBV6-3; D possibly corresponds to TRBD1 (6 bases). V shed 7 bases and J shed 11 bases, with 15 bases lying between them. From germline, CDR1 is MNHEY and CDR2 SVGEGT. This CDR3 is 11 amino acids long. The CDR3 region is CASTLTGTKYF. The CDR3 DNA follows: TGTGCCAGCACTCTAACCGGGACAAAGTACTTC.

The chain combines TRBV12-3 or TRBV12-4 with TRBJ1-5; 8 bases map to TRBD1. The V segment lost 3 bases and the J segment 5 bases; nucleotides outside the gene matches: 6. This CDR3 has 15 amino acids. CDR3 bases: TGTGCCAGCAGTTTCCACGGGACAGGAGATCAGCCCCAGCATTTT. This encodes CASSFHGTGDQPQHF.

This clonotype has ten or more counts. CDR3 protein: CASSAPGRSYEQYF. The CDR3 region has the DNA TGTGCCAGCAGCGCTCCGGGACGGAGCTACGAGCAGTACTTC. The chain links TRBV9 to TRBJ2-7, with D perhaps TRBD1 or TRBD2 (5 bases each). The germline V and J ends were trimmed by 3 bases and 3 bases, with 13 bases remaining between them. The CDR3 runs 14 residues. Germline loops: CDR1 SGDLS, CDR2 YYNGEE.

The chain links TRBV20-1 to TRBJ2-3; 9 nucleotides match TRBD2. This CDR3 comprises 15 residues. The V gene's germline CDR1 is DFQATT and CDR2 SNEGSKA (reference sequence). The V segment lost 7 bases and the J segment 8 bases; nucleotides outside the gene matches: 16. Here the CDR3 reads CSVPKLAGGPGTQYF. The CDR3 nucleotides are TGCAGTGTCCCGAAATTGGCGGGGGGGCCTGGTACGCAGTATTTT.

In its sample, this clonotype was seen a few times. The chain carries TRBV20-1 and TRBJ1-2, with D possibly TRBD1 on 5 matching bases. Trimming shortened V by 0 bases and J by 0 bases, and 17 bases separated the two germline ends. The CDR3 runs to 17 residues. From germline, CDR1 is DFQATT and CDR2 SNEGSKA (reference sequence). The CDR3 here is CSAREVRDASPNYGYTF. The CDR3 DNA is TGCAGTGCTAGAGAAGTCCGGGACGCCTCACCTAACTATGGCTACACCTTC.

This sequence joins TRBV12-3 or TRBV12-4 and TRBJ1-6; D is unresolved. The CDR3 extends over 16 amino acids. V lost 1 base to trimming and J lost 3 bases, with 10 bases between them. The CDR3 DNA follows: TGTGCCAGCAGTTTAGGGCAGAGGAGCTATAATTCACCCCTCCACTTT. It yields the protein CASSLGQRSYNSPLHF.

The V and J genes are TRBV6-6 and TRBJ2-5; 10 bases are a match to TRBD1. The ends lost 7 bases at V and 3 bases at J; junction bases unmatched: 5. Germline CDR1 and CDR2: MNHNY and SVGAGI (reference sequence). The CDR3 extends over 14 amino acids. The CDR3 DNA reads as TGTGCCAGCATTAAGGACAGGGGGGAAGAGACCCAGTACTTC. It codes for CASIKDRGEETQYF.